What follows is one T cell receptor beta chain and its context. The length of the CDR3 is 15 residues. Germline V gene data show CDR1 as SGHTA and CDR2 as FQGNSA. The ends were cut back, 2 bases at V and 2 bases at J, with 12 bases in the middle. The sample originates from a study of T cell responses to AZD1222 COVID-19 vaccine. Clones were read by immunoSEQ multiplex PCR, and TCRdb kept only the in-frame ones, dropping some. The top ten hold roughly 5% of the sample, which has tens of thousands of clones, over 75% seen once. The starting material was peripheral blood, obtained on day 0 of MenACWY control vaccination. The sequence was obtained from an adult in good health. The rearrangement links TRBV7-2 to TRBJ1-1; no reliable D call. CDR3 nucleotide sequence: TGTGCCAGCAGCTTAAGAGGCAAGACTAACACTGAAGCTTTCTTT. This sequence encodes CASSLRGKTNTEAFF. Looking up the rest from reference TRBV7-2 and TRBJ1-1 gives the full variable domain: GAGVSQSPSNKVTEKGKDVELRCDPISGHTALYWYRQSLGQGLEFLIYFQGNSAPDKSGLPSDRFSAERTGGSVSTLTIQRTQQEDSAVYLCASSLRGKTNTEAFFGQGTRLTVV.